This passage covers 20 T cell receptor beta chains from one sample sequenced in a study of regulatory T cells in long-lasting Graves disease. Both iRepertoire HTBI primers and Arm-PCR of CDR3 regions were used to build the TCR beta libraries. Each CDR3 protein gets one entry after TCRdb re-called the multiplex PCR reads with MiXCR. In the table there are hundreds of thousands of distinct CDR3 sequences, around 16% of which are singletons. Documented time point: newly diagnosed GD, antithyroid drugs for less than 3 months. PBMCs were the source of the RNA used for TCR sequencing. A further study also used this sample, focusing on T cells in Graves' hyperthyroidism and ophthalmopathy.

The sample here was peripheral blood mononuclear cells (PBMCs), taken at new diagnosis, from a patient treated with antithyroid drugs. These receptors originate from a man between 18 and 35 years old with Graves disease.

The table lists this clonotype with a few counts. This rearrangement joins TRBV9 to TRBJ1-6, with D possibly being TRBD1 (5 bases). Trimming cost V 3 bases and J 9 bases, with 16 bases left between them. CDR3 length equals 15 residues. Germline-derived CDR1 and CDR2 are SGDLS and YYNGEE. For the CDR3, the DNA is TGTGCCAGCAGCGCCGCCGGGACGGGGGGTTCACCCCTCCACTTT. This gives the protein CASSAAGTGGSPLHF.

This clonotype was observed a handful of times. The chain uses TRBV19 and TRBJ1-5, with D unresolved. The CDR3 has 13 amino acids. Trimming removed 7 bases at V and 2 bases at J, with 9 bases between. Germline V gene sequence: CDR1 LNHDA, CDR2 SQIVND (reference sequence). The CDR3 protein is CASKETGNQPQHF. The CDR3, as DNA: TGTGCCAGTAAGGAGACGGGCAATCAGCCCCAGCATTTT.

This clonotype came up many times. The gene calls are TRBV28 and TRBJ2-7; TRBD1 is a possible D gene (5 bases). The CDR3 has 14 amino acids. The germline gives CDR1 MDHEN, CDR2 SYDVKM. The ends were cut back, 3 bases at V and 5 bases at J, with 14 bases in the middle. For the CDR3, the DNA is TGTGCCAGCAGTTTTTCAGCAGGGAACCACGAGCAGTACTTC. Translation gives CASSFSAGNHEQYF.

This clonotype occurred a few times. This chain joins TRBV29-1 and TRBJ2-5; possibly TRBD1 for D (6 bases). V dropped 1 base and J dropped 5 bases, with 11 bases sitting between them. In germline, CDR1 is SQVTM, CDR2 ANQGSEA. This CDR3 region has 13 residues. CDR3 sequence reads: CSVEVQGPETQYF. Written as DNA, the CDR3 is TGCAGCGTTGAAGTGCAGGGGCCGGAGACCCAGTACTTC.

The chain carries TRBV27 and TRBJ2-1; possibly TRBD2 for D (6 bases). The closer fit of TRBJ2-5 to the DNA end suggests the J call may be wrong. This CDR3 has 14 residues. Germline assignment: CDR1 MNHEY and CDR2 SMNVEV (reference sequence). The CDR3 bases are TGTGCCAGCAGTGGGGGGTCAATCGGGGAGACCCAGTACTTC. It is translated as CASSGGSIGETQYF.

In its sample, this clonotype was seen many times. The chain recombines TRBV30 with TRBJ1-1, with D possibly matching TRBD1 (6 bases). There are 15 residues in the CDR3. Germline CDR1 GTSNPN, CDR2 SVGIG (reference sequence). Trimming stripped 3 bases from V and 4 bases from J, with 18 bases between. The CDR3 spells CAWSLQGKGGTEAFF. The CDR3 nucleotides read TGTGCCTGGAGCTTACAGGGTAAGGGCGGCACTGAAGCTTTCTTT.

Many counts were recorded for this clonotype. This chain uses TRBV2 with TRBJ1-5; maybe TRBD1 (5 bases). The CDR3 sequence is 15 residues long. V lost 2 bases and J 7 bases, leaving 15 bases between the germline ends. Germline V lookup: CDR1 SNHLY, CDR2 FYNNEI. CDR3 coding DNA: TGTGCCAGCAGTGAAAGGCTCAGGGTTGGACAGCCCCAGCATTTT. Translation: CASSERLRVGQPQHF.

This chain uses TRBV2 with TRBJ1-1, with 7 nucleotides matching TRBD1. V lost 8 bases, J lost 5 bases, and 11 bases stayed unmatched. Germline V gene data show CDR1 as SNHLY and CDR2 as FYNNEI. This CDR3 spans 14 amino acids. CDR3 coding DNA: TGTGCCAGCGAAGGACAGGCCCTGGGGACTGAAGCTTTCTTT. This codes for CASEGQALGTEAFF.

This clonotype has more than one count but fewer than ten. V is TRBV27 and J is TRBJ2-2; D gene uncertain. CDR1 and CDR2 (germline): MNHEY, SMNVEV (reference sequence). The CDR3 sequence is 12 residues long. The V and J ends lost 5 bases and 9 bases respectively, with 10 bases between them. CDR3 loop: CASSINLRELFF. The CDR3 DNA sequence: TGTGCCAGCAGTATTAACCTTAGGGAGCTGTTTTTT.

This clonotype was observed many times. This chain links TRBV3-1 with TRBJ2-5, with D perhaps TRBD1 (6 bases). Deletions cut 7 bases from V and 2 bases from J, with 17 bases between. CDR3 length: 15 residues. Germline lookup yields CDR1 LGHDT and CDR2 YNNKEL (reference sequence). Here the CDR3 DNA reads TGTGCCAGCACCTACACCGGGACACAGCAAGAGACCCAGTACTTC. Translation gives CASTYTGTQQETQYF.

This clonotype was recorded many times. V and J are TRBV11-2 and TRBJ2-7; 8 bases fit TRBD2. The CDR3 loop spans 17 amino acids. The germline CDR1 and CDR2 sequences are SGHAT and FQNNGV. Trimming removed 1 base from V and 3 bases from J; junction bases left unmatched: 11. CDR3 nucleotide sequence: TGTGCCAGCAGCTTAGTCCTAGCGGGCGTCCCTCTCTACGAGCAGTACTTC. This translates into CASSLVLAGVPLYEQYF. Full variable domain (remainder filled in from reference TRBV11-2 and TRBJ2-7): EAGVAQSPRYKIIEKRQSVAFWCNPISGHATLYWYQQILGQGPKLLIQFQNNGVVDDSQLPKDRFSAERLKGVDSTLKIQPAKLEDSAVYLCASSLVLAGVPLYEQYFGPGTRLTVT.

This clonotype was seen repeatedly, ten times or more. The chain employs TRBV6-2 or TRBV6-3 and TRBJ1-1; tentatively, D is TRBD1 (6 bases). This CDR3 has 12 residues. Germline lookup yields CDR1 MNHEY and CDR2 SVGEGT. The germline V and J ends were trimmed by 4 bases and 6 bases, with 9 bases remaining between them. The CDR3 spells CASSSPGAEAFF. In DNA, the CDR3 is TGTGCCAGCAGTTCCCCAGGGGCTGAAGCTTTCTTT.

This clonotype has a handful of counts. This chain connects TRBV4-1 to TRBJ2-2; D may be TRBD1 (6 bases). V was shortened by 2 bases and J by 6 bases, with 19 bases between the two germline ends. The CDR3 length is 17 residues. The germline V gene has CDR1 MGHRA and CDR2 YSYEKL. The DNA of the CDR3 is TGCGCCAGCAGCCAACCAATGGGGGCCCCGTTGTCCGGGGAGCTGTTTTTT. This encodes CASSQPMGAPLSGELFF.

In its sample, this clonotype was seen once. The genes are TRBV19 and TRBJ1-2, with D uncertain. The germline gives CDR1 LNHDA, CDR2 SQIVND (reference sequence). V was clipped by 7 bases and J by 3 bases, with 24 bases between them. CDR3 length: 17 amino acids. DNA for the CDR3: TGTGCCAGTACCCCGAGCCTCGGACGCACGAACGACTATGGCTACACCTTC. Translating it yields CASTPSLGRTNDYGYTF.

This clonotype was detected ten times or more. The CDR3 is CASSLSLQGSNTEAFF. The DNA of the CDR3 is TGTGCCAGCAGTTTAAGTCTGCAGGGCTCGAACACTGAAGCTTTCTTT. The chain has TRBV28 and TRBJ1-1; perhaps TRBD1 as D (5 bases). The CDR3 has 16 amino acids. V lost 2 bases, J lost 1 base, and 14 bases lay in between. The V gene's germline CDR1 is MDHEN and CDR2 SYDVKM. Full variable domain (remainder filled in from reference TRBV28 and TRBJ1-1): DVKVTQSSRYLVKRTGEKVFLECVQDMDHENMFWYRQDPGLGLRLIYFSYDVKMKEKGDIPEGYSVSREKKERFSLILESASTNQTSMYLCASSLSLQGSNTEAFFGQGTRLTVV.

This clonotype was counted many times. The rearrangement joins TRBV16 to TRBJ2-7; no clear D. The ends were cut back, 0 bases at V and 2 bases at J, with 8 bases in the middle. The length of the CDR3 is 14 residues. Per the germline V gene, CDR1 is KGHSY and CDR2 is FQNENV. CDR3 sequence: CASSQSWRTYEQYF. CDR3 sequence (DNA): TGTGCCAGCAGCCAATCTTGGCGGACCTACGAGCAGTACTTC.

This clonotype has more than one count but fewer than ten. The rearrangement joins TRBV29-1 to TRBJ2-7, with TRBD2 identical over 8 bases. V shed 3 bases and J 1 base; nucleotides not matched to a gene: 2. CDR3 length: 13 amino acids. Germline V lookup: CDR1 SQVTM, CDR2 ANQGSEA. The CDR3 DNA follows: TGCAGCGTTGAGGCGGGAGGTTCCTACGAGCAGTACTTC. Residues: CSVEAGGSYEQYF.

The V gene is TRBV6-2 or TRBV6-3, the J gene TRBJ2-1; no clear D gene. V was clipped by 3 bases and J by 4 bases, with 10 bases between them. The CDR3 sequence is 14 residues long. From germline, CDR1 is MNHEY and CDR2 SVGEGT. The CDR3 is CASSYSGLYNEQFF. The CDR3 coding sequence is TGTGCCAGCAGTTATTCGGGCCTATACAATGAGCAGTTCTTC.

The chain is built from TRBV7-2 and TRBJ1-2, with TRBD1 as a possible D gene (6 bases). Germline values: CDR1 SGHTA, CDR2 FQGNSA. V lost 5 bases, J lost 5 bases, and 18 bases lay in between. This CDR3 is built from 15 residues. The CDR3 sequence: CASSPGSQRGYGYTF. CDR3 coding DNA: TGTGCCAGCAGCCCTGGGTCCCAAAGGGGGTATGGCTACACCTTC.

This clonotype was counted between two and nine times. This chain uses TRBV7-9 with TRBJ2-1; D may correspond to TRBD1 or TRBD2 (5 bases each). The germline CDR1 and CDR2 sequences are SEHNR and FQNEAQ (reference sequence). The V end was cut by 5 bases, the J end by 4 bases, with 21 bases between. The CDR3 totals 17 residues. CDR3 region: CASSLIGDGAQYNEQFF. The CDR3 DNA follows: TGTGCCAGCAGCCTAATCGGGGACGGCGCGCAGTACAATGAGCAGTTCTTC.